What follows are 27 T cell receptor beta chains derived from one specimen sequenced in a study of vaccination and CD4 T cells after COVID-19. Their specific antigens are unknown. Oncomine TCR Beta short-read sequencing was applied to DNA from cultured CD4+ T cells. TCRdb independently ran MiXCR on the PCR reads; one entry per CDR3 protein. The table lists roughly 15,000 distinct CDR3 sequences, 51% of them singletons. Stated treatment: approximately 9-day PBMC culture with coronavirus spike peptide pools or control peptides (ViraFEST assay). Material for sequencing was CD4+ T cells from blood, cultured in vitro. All receptors derive from a human donor who had recovered from COVID-19.

The chain uses TRBV10-1 and TRBJ2-1; 10 bases map to TRBD1. The CDR3 contains 15 residues. V lost 2 bases and J lost 4; bases outside the gene matches: 2. Germline assignment: CDR1 WNHNN and CDR2 SYGVQD (reference sequence). The CDR3 coding sequence is TGCGCCAGCAGTGAGGCGGACAGGGGGTACAATGAGCAGTTCTTC. It yields the protein CASSEADRGYNEQFF.

J is TRBJ2-1 and V is TRBV7-3; D gene ambiguous. Trimming took off 1 base at V and 5 bases at J, with 6 bases between the two ends. The length of the CDR3 is 13 residues. Germline V CDR1 and CDR2: SGHTA, FQGTGA. This CDR3 reads CASSLNRDNEQFF. DNA for the CDR3: TGTGCCAGCAGCTTAAATAGAGACAATGAGCAGTTCTTC.

The chain recombines TRBV2 with TRBJ2-1; 8 bases are a match to TRBD1. The CDR3 loop spans 13 amino acids. V was clipped by 4 bases and J by 8 bases; unmatched bases: 4. Germline lookup yields CDR1 SNHLY and CDR2 FYNNEI. The CDR3 sequence: CASSGQGFDEQFF. CDR3 nucleotide sequence: TGTGCCAGCAGTGGACAGGGGTTCGATGAGCAGTTCTTC.

The CDR3 sequence is CASSARTGRGYTF. The CDR3 DNA follows: TGTGCCAGCAGCGCACGGACAGGCCGCGGCTACACCTTC. This rearrangement joins TRBV6-1 to TRBJ1-2; TRBD1 agrees at 7 bases. In germline, CDR1 is MNHNS, CDR2 SASEGT. The CDR3 has 13 amino acids. V shed 6 bases and J 8 bases; nucleotides not matched to a gene: 9.

V and J are TRBV7-2 and TRBJ1-1; D gene ambiguous. Germline values: CDR1 SGHTA, CDR2 FQGNSA. Trimming took off 5 bases at V and 2 bases at J, with 12 bases between the two ends. This CDR3 spans 14 amino acids. The CDR3 DNA sequence: TGTGCCAGCAGCCTCCTAAGGCCCAACACTGAAGCTTTCTTT. It is translated as CASSLLRPNTEAFF.

Only one count was recorded for this clonotype. This chain links TRBV6-5 with TRBJ2-3; 10 bases fit TRBD2. The J segment lost 2 bases and the V segment lost 4 bases, leaving 3 bases of the junction unmatched. CDR1 MNHEY and CDR2 SVGAGI come from the germline V gene. The CDR3 is 15 amino acids. CDR3 DNA sequence: TGTGCCAGCAGTTCAGCGGGAGGGAACACAGATACGCAGTATTTT. This codes for CASSSAGGNTDTQYF.

This clonotype appeared a few times. This chain links TRBV6-1 with TRBJ1-5; no firm D call. CDR1 and CDR2 from the germline V gene are MNHNS and SASEGT. The V and J ends lost 9 bases and 1 base respectively, with 13 bases between them. The CDR3 is 14 residues long. The CDR3 DNA reads as TGTGCCAGTGGCCTGTCGGTGAGCAATCAGCCCCAGCATTTT. Amino acids: CASGLSVSNQPQHF.

J is TRBJ1-6 and V is TRBV4-3; TRBD1 might be the D (5 bases). Looked up from germline, CDR1 is LGHNA and CDR2 is YSLEER. With 1 base removed from V and 11 bases from J, the gap between germline ends came to 18 bases. CDR3 length: 16 amino acids. CDR3 amino acids: CASSQVAGTSGAPLHF. DNA for the CDR3: TGCGCCAGCAGCCAAGTCGCCGGGACTTCTGGCGCACCCCTCCACTTT.

The gene calls are TRBV19 and TRBJ1-2, with TRBD1 matching over 9 bases. This CDR3 is 16 amino acids long. The junction had 15 bases not matched to a gene; V was cut back by 9 bases and J by 4 bases. Germline-derived CDR1 and CDR2 are LNHDA and SQIVND (reference sequence). CDR3 nucleotide sequence: TGTGCCAGCCAGACGACAGGGGGATCGATCTTCTATGGCTACACCTTC. Residues: CASQTTGGSIFYGYTF.

The CDR3 nucleotides read TGTGCCAGCAGCTTAGAAAGGTTCACTGAAGCTTTCTTT. It is translated as CASSLERFTEAFF. The V call is TRBV7-3, the J call TRBJ1-1; D not resolved. The germline V gene encodes CDR1 SGHTA and CDR2 FQGTGA. This CDR3 is built from 13 residues. V was clipped by 2 bases and J by 4 bases, with 8 bases between them.

This clonotype came up a few times. The rearrangement joins TRBV7-9 to TRBJ1-6; D is undetermined. The CDR3 covers 12 residues. Germline CDR1 SEHNR, CDR2 FQNEAQ (reference sequence). Between the trimmed V and J ends, which lost 3 bases and 14 bases, there was a span of 11 bases. CDR3 sequence reads: CASSFSGRALHF. The CDR3 region has the DNA TGTGCCAGCAGCTTCTCGGGTAGGGCCCTCCACTTT.

This chain connects TRBV9 to TRBJ2-2; a weak D match, TRBD2 (6 bases). Germline loops: CDR1 SGDLS, CDR2 YYNGEE. V lost 3 bases, J lost 0 bases, and 9 bases lay in between. The CDR3 extends over 15 amino acids. CDR3 protein: CASSAGLSNTGELFF. The DNA of the CDR3 is TGTGCCAGCAGCGCAGGACTATCGAACACCGGGGAGCTGTTTTTT.

The chain joins TRBV7-6 to TRBJ1-2; possible D gene TRBD1, 5 bases. V gave up 4 bases and J gave up 2 bases, with 8 bases separating them. The CDR3 is made up of 13 amino acids. Looked up from germline, CDR1 is SGHVS and CDR2 is FNYEAQ. The CDR3 sequence: CASSSRQNYGYTF. The CDR3 DNA reads as TGTGCCAGCAGCTCCCGACAGAACTATGGCTACACCTTC.

The chain joins TRBV4-2 to TRBJ1-2; maybe TRBD1 (5 bases). Trimming left V 6 bases short and J 2 bases short, with 19 bases between. In germline, CDR1 is LGHNA, CDR2 YNFKEQ. This CDR3 comprises 16 residues. This chain's CDR3 is CASRGSVGAPNYGYTF. The CDR3 DNA reads TGTGCCAGCAGAGGTAGCGTAGGGGCCCCGAACTATGGCTACACCTTC.

This clonotype was seen a handful of times. This chain joins TRBV6-4 and TRBJ1-1; D might be TRBD1 (5 bases). V lost 6 bases and J lost 1, with 9 bases in between. The germline V gene has CDR1 MRHNA and CDR2 SNTAGT. The CDR3 is 13 amino acids. CDR3 nucleotide sequence: TGTGCCAGCAGACAAGACAGGAACACTGAAGCTTTCTTT. Amino acid sequence: CASRQDRNTEAFF.

CDR3 sequence (DNA): TGTGCCAGTAGTATAACCAGGGGCGGTGAAGCTTTCTTT. It codes for CASSITRGGEAFF. The chain joins TRBV19 to TRBJ1-1; tentative D call: TRBD1 (6 bases). The CDR3 length is 13 residues. Between the trimmed V and J ends, which lost 2 bases and 7 bases, there was a span of 11 bases. CDR1 and CDR2 (germline): LNHDA, SQIVND (reference sequence).

CDR3 sequence reads: CASYCPPQHF. The CDR3 bases are TGTGCCAGCTACTGTCCGCCCCAGCATTTT. The V and J genes are TRBV7-2 and TRBJ1-5, with no clear D. The ends were cut back, 8 bases at V and 9 bases at J, with 8 bases in the middle. CDR1 is SGHTA, CDR2 FQGNSA, per germline. The CDR3 contains 10 residues.

This clonotype has a handful of counts. The J gene is TRBJ1-5, the V gene TRBV20-1; no reliable D call. Germline V gives CDR1 DFQATT, CDR2 SNEGSKA (reference sequence). V gave up 0 bases and J gave up 5 bases, with 5 bases separating them. The CDR3 totals 12 residues. CDR3 nucleotide sequence: TGCAGTGCTAGAGATCATGATCAGCCCCAGCATTTT. Protein: CSARDHDQPQHF.

This clonotype was seen only once. J is TRBJ2-7 and V is TRBV6-2 or TRBV6-3, with D maybe TRBD2 (6 bases). Germline CDR1 is MNHEY and CDR2 is SVGEGT. The germline V and J ends were trimmed by 5 bases and 6 bases, with 17 bases remaining between them. The CDR3 runs 14 residues. The CDR3 protein is CASSKDPGGGEQYF. For the CDR3, the DNA is TGTGCCAGCAGTAAGGACCCCGGGGGTGGCGAGCAGTACTTC.

The chain is built from TRBV12-3 or TRBV12-4 and TRBJ2-7; D is ambiguous. With 1 base removed from V and 2 bases from J, the gap between germline ends came to 9 bases. The CDR3 covers 14 residues. The CDR3 region has the DNA TGTGCCAGCAGTTTAGGGTCGCCGACCTACGAGCAGTACTTC. It codes for CASSLGSPTYEQYF.

In its sample, this clonotype was seen once. The chain employs TRBV15 and TRBJ1-4; 7 bases match TRBD1. CDR3 length equals 16 residues. Germline CDR1 is LNHNV and CDR2 is YYDKDF (reference sequence). V shed 0 bases, J shed 8 bases, and the junction held 9 bases outside the gene matches. The CDR3 region is CATSREGGVRGEKLFF. The CDR3 region has the DNA TGTGCCACCAGCAGAGAAGGAGGGGTCAGGGGGGAAAAACTGTTTTTT.

This clonotype was detected only a few times. The V and J genes are TRBV27 and TRBJ1-2; no definite D call. This CDR3 comprises 13 residues. V lost 4 bases, J lost 6 bases, and 12 bases lay in between. Germline loops: CDR1 MNHEY, CDR2 SMNVEV (reference sequence). The CDR3 DNA reads TGTGCCAGCAGTTGGAAGGGCGGGGATGGCTACACCTTC. This sequence encodes CASSWKGGDGYTF.

The V call is TRBV6-1, the J call TRBJ2-7; D may be TRBD2 (7 bases). The V gene's germline CDR1 is MNHNS and CDR2 SASEGT. The CDR3 has 15 residues. Trimming took off 3 bases at V and 6 bases at J, with 18 bases between the two ends. The CDR3 is CASSDRGGGVLEQYF. The DNA of the CDR3 is TGTGCCAGCAGTGATCGGGGAGGGGGAGTCCTCGAGCAGTACTTC.

The chain has TRBV6-2 or TRBV6-3 and TRBJ1-5; weak D call: TRBD1 (6 bases). Trimming shortened V by 7 bases and J by 4 bases, and 17 bases separated the two germline ends. Germline V lookup: CDR1 MNHEY, CDR2 SVGEGT. CDR3 length: 15 residues. The DNA for the CDR3 is TGTGCCAGCAATGATGGGGGGGCCTCGAATCAGCCCCAGCATTTT. Residues: CASNDGGASNQPQHF.

A few counts support this clonotype. The V and J genes are TRBV2 and TRBJ1-6; the match to TRBD1 covers 9 bases. The CDR3 is 14 amino acids. V lost 5 bases to trimming and J lost 10 bases; unmatched junction nucleotides: 6. The germline V gene has CDR1 SNHLY and CDR2 FYNNEI. CDR3 nucleotides: TGTGCCAGCAGTCGGACAGGGGAGGGGTCACCCCTCCACTTT. Protein: CASSRTGEGSPLHF. Using reference TRBV2 and TRBJ1-6 for the parts outside the CDR3, the full variable domain is EPEVTQTPSHQVTQMGQEVILRCVPISNHLYFYWYRQILGQKVEFLVSFYNNEISEKSEIFDDQFSVERPDGSNFTLKIRSTKLEDSAMYFCASSRTGEGSPLHFGNGTRLTVT.

This rearrangement joins TRBV7-8 to TRBJ2-7; weak D call: TRBD1 (6 bases). Germline lookup yields CDR1 SGHVS and CDR2 FQNEAQ. Deletions cut 5 bases from V and 0 bases from J, with 14 bases between. The length of the CDR3 is 15 residues. The CDR3 DNA is TGTGCCAGCAGCGACCAAGGACAGAGCTCCTACGAGCAGTACTTC. Translating gives CASSDQGQSSYEQYF.

The rearrangement links TRBV7-3 to TRBJ1-2, with a tentative D call TRBD1 (5 bases). The CDR3 spans 14 residues. V lost 5 bases to trimming and J lost 8 bases, with 18 bases between them. The germline gives CDR1 SGHTA, CDR2 FQGTGA. Here the CDR3 DNA reads TGTGCCAGCAGCCCCGGGACTACTGAGGCGGGCTACACCTTC. Translating gives CASSPGTTEAGYTF.